The T cell receptor beta chain described here comes from a study of T cell repertoires in cytomegalovirus infection. CDR3 length: 14 residues. Germline V lookup: CDR1 SGHAT, CDR2 FQNNGV. V trimming: 3 bases; J trimming: 3 bases; junction bases outside the gene matches: 5. This clonotype was counted at least ten times. The antigen is undetermined. Whole-study findings and limits: The cumulative frequency of public TCR beta families identified carriers of CMV plus the relevant HLA.

TCRdb re-derived calls from the reads in MiXCR, one entry per CDR3 protein. The sample records about 450,000 distinct CDR3 sequences, approximately 32% being singletons. The J gene is TRBJ2-7, the V gene TRBV11-2; 7 bases match TRBD1. Material for sequencing was PBMCs. The source is a human donor in good health (CMV status not recorded). Some clones in this sample may be carry-over from other donors' samples. CDR3 DNA: TGTGCCAGCAGCTTTGGACAGGCCGGCTACGAGCAGTACTTC. Translation: CASSFGQAGYEQYF.